This entry lists 11 T cell receptor beta chains sequenced from one sample in a study of cytomegalovirus exposure and HLA in healthy donors (dated by TCRdb to the late 2010s). The library was produced with the immunoSEQ multiplex PCR assay. A mixture of 60 forward primers for TCR Vbeta segments and 13 reverse primers for TCR Jbeta segments was used in the multiplex PCR. In TCRdb, the immuneACCESS table is reduced to in-frame sequences with V and J assigned. These tables do not hold every clone; where another copy was compared, an unresolved V gene accounts for under half, and the others remain unexplained. This sample gives about 190,000 clones in total; roughly 76% of them show up just once. Roughly 6% of the sample goes to the ten largest clones. Specimen: PBMCs. The receptors stem from a man aged 35-49 years in good health and CMV-seropositive.

V gene TRBV27 combines with J gene TRBJ1-3, with D perhaps TRBD1 (5 bases). The length of the CDR3 is 15 residues. Deletions cut 6 bases from V and 2 bases from J, with 14 bases between. The germline V gene encodes CDR1 MNHEY and CDR2 SMNVEV (reference sequence). CDR3 DNA: TGTGCCAGCAGCCGCGACCCAGGGCCTGGAAACACCATATATTTT. As protein: CASSRDPGPGNTIYF.

This clone appeared a single time. This chain's CDR3 is CASSLPLNYGYTF. The DNA for the CDR3 is TGTGCCAGCAGTTTACCCCTTAACTATGGCTACACCTTC. The rearrangement joins TRBV28 to TRBJ1-2; D is unclear. CDR3 length equals 13 residues. V shed 2 bases and J shed 1 base, with 5 bases lying between them. CDR1 and CDR2 (germline): MDHEN, SYDVKM.

This clone was recorded only once. This rearrangement joins TRBV6-5 to TRBJ2-3, with 8 nucleotides matching TRBD2. This CDR3 has 15 residues. From germline, CDR1 is MNHEY and CDR2 SVGAGI. V was clipped by 6 bases and J by 2 bases; unmatched bases: 7. CDR3 coding DNA: TGTGCCAGCAGCCGGGGGGGGACCACCACAGATACGCAGTATTTT. It yields the protein CASSRGGTTTDTQYF.

This chain joins TRBV7-2 and TRBJ2-2; TRBD1 matches at 10 bases. Germline V gene data show CDR1 as SGHTA and CDR2 as FQGNSA. The ends lost 6 bases at V and 0 bases at J; junction bases unmatched: 4. This CDR3 spans 16 amino acids. The CDR3 loop reads CASRFGQGANTGELFF. The CDR3 DNA is TGTGCCAGCAGATTCGGACAGGGGGCGAACACCGGGGAGCTGTTTTTT.

The chain joins TRBV7-3 to TRBJ2-5, with TRBD1 matching 7 bases. The V segment lost 1 base and the J segment 3 bases; nucleotides outside the gene matches: 11. The CDR3 runs 17 residues. Germline CDR1 reads SGHTA; CDR2 reads FQGTGA. The CDR3 DNA is TGTGCCAGCAGCTTAAGGTTAAAGGGGGCCGGAGAAGAGACCCAGTACTTC. This sequence encodes CASSLRLKGAGEETQYF.

The chain has TRBV15 and TRBJ1-5; D gene ambiguous. Germline V gene lookup returns CDR1 LNHNV and CDR2 YYDKDF (reference sequence). This CDR3 is 14 amino acids long. V lost 0 bases to trimming and J lost 4 bases, with 7 bases between them. The CDR3 sequence is CATSRDRLNQPQHF. In DNA, the CDR3 is TGTGCCACCAGCAGAGACAGGTTAAATCAGCCCCAGCATTTT. The full variable domain, in which reference TRBV15 and TRBJ1-5 provide the parts outside the CDR3, is DAMVIQNPRYQVTQFGKPVTLSCSQTLNHNVMYWYQQKSSQAPKLLFHYYDKDFNNEADTPDNFQSRRPNTSFCFLDIRSPGLGDTAMYLCATSRDRLNQPQHFGDGTRLSIL.

This chain uses TRBV28 with TRBJ1-1; D is ambiguous. CDR1 is MDHEN and CDR2 is SYDVKM in the germline V gene. This CDR3 is built from 12 residues. V lost 2 bases to trimming and J lost 6 bases, with 7 bases between them. This chain's CDR3 is CASSLPTSEAFF. The CDR3 DNA sequence: TGTGCCAGCAGTTTACCGACTTCTGAAGCTTTCTTT.

The rearrangement links TRBV6-1 to TRBJ1-6; weak D call: TRBD1 (6 bases). Trimming stripped 2 bases from V and 9 bases from J, with 11 bases between. Germline CDR1 MNHNS, CDR2 SASEGT. This CDR3 contains 14 residues. The DNA for the CDR3 is TGTGCCAGCAGTGAAAGGCAGGGGCCTTCACCCCTCCACTTT. This codes for CASSERQGPSPLHF.

The chain combines TRBV20-1 with TRBJ1-1, with D unclear. Germline V lookup: CDR1 DFQATT, CDR2 SNEGSKA (reference sequence). The CDR3 runs to 11 residues. V was pared by 3 bases and J by 1 base, with 3 bases between. The CDR3 bases are TGCAGTGCTAGCAGGAACACTGAAGCTTTCTTT. Translation: CSASRNTEAFF.

The V call is TRBV30, the J call TRBJ2-7; 10 bases line up with TRBD1. The CDR3 totals 13 residues. The V segment lost 1 base and the J segment 5 bases; nucleotides outside the gene matches: 2. Germline V gene sequence: CDR1 GTSNPN, CDR2 SVGIG (reference sequence). The CDR3 sequence is CAWSGDRGNEQYF. CDR3 coding DNA: TGTGCCTGGAGTGGGGACAGGGGTAACGAGCAGTACTTC. The complete variable domain, with remaining parts taken from reference TRBV30 and TRBJ2-7, reads SQTIHQWPATLVQPVGSPLSLECTVEGTSNPNLYWYRQAAGRGLQLLFYSVGIGQISSEVPQNLSASRPQDRQFILSSKKLLLSDSGFYLCAWSGDRGNEQYFGPGTRLTVT.

The chain combines TRBV18 with TRBJ1-3; 7 bases are shared with TRBD1. J gave up 4 bases and V 1 base, and 7 bases lay outside the gene matches. CDR1 is KGHSH and CDR2 is LQKENI in the germline V gene. This CDR3 has 16 residues. The CDR3 reads CASSPLDRVPGNTIYF. DNA for the CDR3: TGTGCCAGCTCACCACTTGACAGGGTCCCCGGAAACACCATATATTTT.